The 9 T cell receptor beta chains presented below share a single source sample, sequenced in a study of identical twins. TCRdb used MiXCR to reprocess the 5' RACE reads, holding one entry per CDR3 protein. This sample has around 500,000 distinct CDR3 sequences, with 11% to 15% found just once. Another study also made use of these data, one on yellow fever vaccine responses in identical twins.

Sequencing was carried out using CD4+ T cells sorted from blood. These receptors originate from a woman aged 18-30 years in good health.

This clonotype was seen many times. This sequence joins TRBV14 and TRBJ2-5; weak D call: TRBD2 (5 bases). CDR3 length: 18 residues. Germline V gene lookup returns CDR1 SGHDN and CDR2 FVKESK. Trimming left V 4 bases short and J 0 bases short, with 21 bases between. CDR3 residues: CASSPKDFPGPYQETQYF. In DNA, the CDR3 is TGTGCCAGCAGCCCAAAGGACTTTCCTGGGCCGTACCAAGAGACCCAGTACTTC.

The rearrangement uses TRBV7-9 and TRBJ2-5; D is possibly TRBD2 (5 bases). Germline V gene data show CDR1 as SEHNR and CDR2 as FQNEAQ (reference sequence). V gave up 7 bases and J gave up 2 bases, with 11 bases separating them. This CDR3 is 13 amino acids long. CDR3 bases: TGTGCCAGCAAGTACGGGATACAAGAGACCCAGTACTTC. Residues: CASKYGIQETQYF.

This clonotype was recorded at least ten times. The rearrangement links TRBV4-1 to TRBJ1-5; D remains unclear. The CDR3 is 13 amino acids. Trimming pared 1 base from V and 6 bases from J, leaving 7 bases between. Germline CDR1 and CDR2: MGHRA and YSYEKL. The CDR3 coding sequence is TGCGCCAGCAGCCAAGTGCCTGGTCAGCCCCAGCATTTT. Residues: CASSQVPGQPQHF.

The chain joins TRBV20-1 to TRBJ2-2; 9 bases agree with TRBD2. The CDR3 is 15 amino acids. After removal of 2 bases from V and 5 bases from J, the junction contained 6 bases not matched to a gene. Germline V gene sequence: CDR1 DFQATT, CDR2 SNEGSKA (reference sequence). The CDR3 here is CSARLAGQETGELFF. CDR3 sequence (DNA): TGCAGTGCTAGACTAGCGGGGCAGGAGACCGGGGAGCTGTTTTTT.

The rearrangement links TRBV2 to TRBJ2-4; 7 nucleotides align to TRBD1. The CDR3 consists of 14 residues. The trim removed 9 bases at V and 1 base at J, leaving 6 bases unmatched. From germline, CDR1 is SNHLY and CDR2 FYNNEI. The CDR3: CARQGLGAKNIQYF. DNA for the CDR3: TGTGCCAGACAGGGGCTCGGCGCCAAAAACATTCAGTACTTC.

The chain employs TRBV14 and TRBJ2-5; D could derive from TRBD1 or TRBD2 (5 bases each). The CDR3 is 15 residues long. Deletions cut 0 bases from V and 5 bases from J, with 13 bases between. Germline CDR1 is SGHDN and CDR2 is FVKESK. CDR3 coding DNA: TGTGCCAGCAGCCAAGAAAGACACTGGGGGGAGACCCAGTACTTC. Its translation: CASSQERHWGETQYF.

This chain joins TRBV20-1 and TRBJ2-5; a weak D match, TRBD2 (6 bases). Trimming cost V 5 bases and J 2 bases, with 15 bases left between them. Per germline, CDR1 DFQATT and CDR2 SNEGSKA (reference sequence). The CDR3 runs 14 residues. The CDR3 nucleotides read TGCAGTGCTTCTACGGGACTCCTGCAAGAGACCCAGTACTTC. Residues: CSASTGLLQETQYF.

This clonotype appeared a few times. The rearrangement uses TRBV28 and TRBJ2-3; TRBD1 matches at 8 bases. After removal of 10 bases from V and 2 bases from J, the junction contained 5 bases not matched to a gene. The CDR3 sequence is 13 residues long. Germline V gene sequence: CDR1 MDHEN, CDR2 SYDVKM. CDR3 nucleotide sequence: TGTGCCATCCCGGACAGGGTCACAGATACGCAGTATTTT. It encodes CAIPDRVTDTQYF.

This clonotype is a singleton in its sample. The chain carries TRBV19 and TRBJ2-7; 8 positions agree with TRBD1. This CDR3 comprises 15 residues. CDR1 is LNHDA, CDR2 SQIVND, per germline (reference sequence). V was pared by 2 bases and J by 5 bases, with 8 bases of the junction left unmatched. CDR3 residues: CASSIRQGALNEQYF. CDR3 nucleotides: TGTGCCAGTAGTATACGGCAGGGGGCCCTCAACGAGCAGTACTTC.